A single sample is the source of the 2 T cell receptor beta chains below, sequenced in a study of control samples from healthy donors and cancer patients. The repertoire was sequenced with immunoSEQ multiplex PCR; TCRdb's copy has only in-frame clones and lacks some. The table records 65,000 to 95,000 clones, 80% to 90% of them present only once. What was sequenced was blood. The receptors stem from a man in his forties or fifties in good health.

J is TRBJ2-2 and V is TRBV7-8, with 8 bases that match TRBD1. V trimming: 5 bases; J trimming: 3 bases; junction bases outside the gene matches: 8. The CDR3 consists of 16 residues. Germline V lookup: CDR1 SGHVS, CDR2 FQNEAQ. The CDR3 protein is CASSPRTGLDTGELFF. In DNA, the CDR3 is TGTGCCAGCAGCCCAAGGACAGGGCTGGACACCGGGGAGCTGTTTTTT.

The chain carries TRBV9 and TRBJ1-4; tentative D call: TRBD1 (6 bases). The V and J ends lost 4 bases and 4 bases respectively, with 17 bases between them. The CDR3 has 16 residues. From germline, CDR1 is SGDLS and CDR2 YYNGEE. The CDR3: CASSPRLGAGNEKLFF. As DNA, the CDR3 is TGTGCCAGCAGCCCCCGGCTGGGGGCGGGTAATGAAAAACTGTTTTTT.